The subject of this entry is one T cell receptor beta chain. What it recognizes is unknown. The sample contains more than one DNA sequence encoding this CDR3. The length of the CDR3 is 14 residues. Germline assignment: CDR1 SEHNR and CDR2 FQNEAQ (reference sequence). Trimming removed 5 bases from V and 0 bases from J, with 10 bases in between. The sample originates from a study of shared clonotypes between healthy human individuals. Study-wide findings and caveats: The sampled material consisted only of blood, and tissue repertoires are likely to differ. How much donors shared clonotypes was expected to be affected by sequencing depth.

This table comes from immunoSEQ multiplex PCR, and its TCRdb copy is limited to in-frame clones, with some not included. Found here are about 1.5 million clones, approximately 98% of them singletons; the top ten hold about 0.45%. The source material was naive CD4+ T cells sorted from blood. Subset defined: CD45RA+ positively selected. This receptor was obtained from a man under 40 in good health. V and J are TRBV7-9 and TRBJ2-5; a possible D gene is TRBD2 (6 bases). CDR3 amino acids: CASSGGIYQETQYF. The CDR3 DNA sequence: TGTGCCAGCAGCGGAGGGATTTACCAAGAGACCCAGTACTTC.